This record looks at one T cell receptor beta chain sequence and its context. Its specificity is not known. This sample is part of a study of T cell responses to AZD1222 COVID-19 vaccine. CDR1 is LNHDA, CDR2 SQIVND, per germline (reference sequence). V gave up 6 bases and J gave up 4 bases, with 13 bases separating them. The CDR3 runs to 14 residues. Study-level results: Of spike-specific TCRs, nearly half reportedly target regions left unmutated in variants.

Here immunoSEQ multiplex PCR was the method, and the copy in TCRdb shows in-frame clones only, minus some. In the table there are approximately 120,000 clones, 80% to 95% of which are singletons. The chain couples TRBV19 to TRBJ1-5; D call uncertain. This receptor was taken from an adult in good health. The source was peripheral blood, collected on day 0 of AZD1222 vaccination. CDR3 coding DNA: TGTGCCAGTAGACTCAGTGGAGGGAATCAGCCCCAGCATTTT. It encodes CASRLSGGNQPQHF.